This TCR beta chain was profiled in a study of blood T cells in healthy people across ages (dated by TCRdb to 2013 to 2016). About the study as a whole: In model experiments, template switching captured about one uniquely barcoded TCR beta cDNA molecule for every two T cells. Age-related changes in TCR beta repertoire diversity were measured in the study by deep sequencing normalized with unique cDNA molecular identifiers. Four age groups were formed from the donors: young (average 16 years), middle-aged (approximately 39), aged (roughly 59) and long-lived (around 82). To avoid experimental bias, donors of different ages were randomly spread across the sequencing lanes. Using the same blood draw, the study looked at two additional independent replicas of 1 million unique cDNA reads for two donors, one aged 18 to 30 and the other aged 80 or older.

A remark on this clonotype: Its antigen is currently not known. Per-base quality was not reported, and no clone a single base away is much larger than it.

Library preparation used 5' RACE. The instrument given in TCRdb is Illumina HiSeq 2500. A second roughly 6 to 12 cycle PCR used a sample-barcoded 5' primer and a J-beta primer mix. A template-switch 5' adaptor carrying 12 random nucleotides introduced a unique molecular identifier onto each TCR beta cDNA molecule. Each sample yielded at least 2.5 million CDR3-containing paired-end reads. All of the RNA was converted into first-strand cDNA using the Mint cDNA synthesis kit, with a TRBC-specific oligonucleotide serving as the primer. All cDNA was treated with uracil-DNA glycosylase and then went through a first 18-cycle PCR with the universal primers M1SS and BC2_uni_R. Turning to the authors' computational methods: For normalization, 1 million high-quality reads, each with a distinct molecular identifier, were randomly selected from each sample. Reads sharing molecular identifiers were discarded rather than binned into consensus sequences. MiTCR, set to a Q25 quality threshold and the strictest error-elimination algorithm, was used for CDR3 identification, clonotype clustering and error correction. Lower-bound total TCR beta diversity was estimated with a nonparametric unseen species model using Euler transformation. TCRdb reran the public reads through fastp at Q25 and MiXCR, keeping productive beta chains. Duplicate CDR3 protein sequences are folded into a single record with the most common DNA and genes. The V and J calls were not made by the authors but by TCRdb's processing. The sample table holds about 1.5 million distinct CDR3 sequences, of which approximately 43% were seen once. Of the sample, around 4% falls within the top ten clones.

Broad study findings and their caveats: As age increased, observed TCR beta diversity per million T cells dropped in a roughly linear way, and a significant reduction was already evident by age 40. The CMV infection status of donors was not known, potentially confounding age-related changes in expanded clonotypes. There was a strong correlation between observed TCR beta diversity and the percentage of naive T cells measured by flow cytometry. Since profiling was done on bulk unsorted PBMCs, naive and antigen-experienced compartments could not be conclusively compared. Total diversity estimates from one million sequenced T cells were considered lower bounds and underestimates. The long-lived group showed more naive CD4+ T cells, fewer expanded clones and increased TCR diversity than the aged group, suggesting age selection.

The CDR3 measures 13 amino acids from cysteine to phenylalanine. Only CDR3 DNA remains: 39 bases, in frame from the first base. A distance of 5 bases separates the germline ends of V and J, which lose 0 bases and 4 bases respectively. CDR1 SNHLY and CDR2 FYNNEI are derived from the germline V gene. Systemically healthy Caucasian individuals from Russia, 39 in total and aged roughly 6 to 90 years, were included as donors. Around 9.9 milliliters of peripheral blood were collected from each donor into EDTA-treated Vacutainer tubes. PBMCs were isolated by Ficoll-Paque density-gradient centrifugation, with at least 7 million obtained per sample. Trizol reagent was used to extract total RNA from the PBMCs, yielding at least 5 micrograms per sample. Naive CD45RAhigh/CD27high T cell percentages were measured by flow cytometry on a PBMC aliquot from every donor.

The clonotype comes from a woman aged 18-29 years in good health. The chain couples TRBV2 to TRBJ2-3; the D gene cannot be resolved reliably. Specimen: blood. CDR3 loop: CASSEAGSDTQYF. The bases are TGTGCCAGCAGTGAAGCGGGGTCAGATACGCAGTATTTT. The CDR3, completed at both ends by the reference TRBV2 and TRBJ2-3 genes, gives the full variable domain EPEVTQTPSHQVTQMGQEVILRCVPISNHLYFYWYRQILGQKVEFLVSFYNNEISEKSEIFDDQFSVERPDGSNFTLKIRSTKLEDSAMYFCASSEAGSDTQYFGPGTRLTVL.